The 27 T cell receptor beta chains below all came from one sample that was sequenced in a study of memory CD4+ T cells and cytomegalovirus serostatus. The sort gate was single viable CD3+CD4+CD8-CD45RO+ cells for memory CD4+ T cells. Clones were read by immunoSEQ multiplex PCR, and TCRdb kept only the in-frame ones, dropping some. The sample has 75,000 to 90,000 clones; around 80% are singletons. Sequencing input: memory CD4+ T cells from blood. These receptor sequences come from an adult in good health and CMV-seronegative.

Worth noting for this clone: One junction end disagrees with the germline gene, perhaps due to a read error. The J gene is TRBJ2-5, the V gene TRBV7-3; 9 bases match TRBD1. The J call may be in error: the DNA end matches TRBJ2-7 better. Per germline, CDR1 SGHTA and CDR2 FQGTGA. The CDR3 sequence is 15 residues long. CDR3 sequence reads: CASSLTGQGDYEQYF. DNA for the CDR3: TGTGCCAGCAGCCTAACGGGACAGGGTGACTACGAGCAGTACTTC.

This clone showed up just a few times. The chain carries TRBV5-1 and TRBJ1-1; D remains unclear. The germline gives CDR1 SGHRS, CDR2 YFSETQ. This CDR3 has 15 residues. V was shortened by 0 bases and J by 0 bases, with 9 bases between the two germline ends. The CDR3 sequence is CASSLDVGMNTEAFF. The CDR3 DNA follows: TGCGCCAGCAGCTTGGATGTGGGAATGAACACTGAAGCTTTCTTT.

The chain recombines TRBV5-1 with TRBJ2-7, with 14 positions matching TRBD2. Trimming at V came to 4 bases and at J to 8 bases, leaving 5 bases not matched to a gene. The CDR3 sequence is 14 residues long. The V gene's germline CDR1 is SGHRS and CDR2 YFSETQ. The CDR3 nucleotides read TGCGCCAGCAGCGAGGGACTAGCGGGGGTCCAGCAGTACTTC. Amino acids: CASSEGLAGVQQYF.

The V and J genes are TRBV5-1 and TRBJ2-1; D gene uncertain. CDR1 is SGHRS, CDR2 YFSETQ, per germline. V was shortened by 4 bases and J by 8 bases, with 16 bases between the two germline ends. The CDR3 spans 14 residues. The CDR3 DNA reads TGCGCCAGCAGCCAGATAGACATCATGGATGAGCAGTTCTTC. The encoded protein is CASSQIDIMDEQFF.

This chain links TRBV5-4 with TRBJ2-2; D not certain. Germline CDR1 is SGHNT and CDR2 is YYREEE (reference sequence). The CDR3 contains 17 residues. The ends were cut back, 1 base at V and 5 bases at J, with 18 bases in the middle. This chain's CDR3 is CASSLISSARRTGELFF. Here the CDR3 DNA reads TGTGCCAGCAGCTTGATTTCGTCGGCAAGGCGTACCGGGGAGCTGTTTTTT.

J is TRBJ1-2 and V is TRBV7-9; D may be TRBD1 (6 bases). Looked up from germline, CDR1 is SEHNR and CDR2 is FQNEAQ (reference sequence). The CDR3 is 15 amino acids. V lost 2 bases and J lost 3, with 13 bases in between. CDR3 residues: CASSLRGGADYGYTF. The CDR3 region has the DNA TGTGCCAGCAGCTTACGAGGGGGGGCGGACTATGGCTACACCTTC.

V and J are TRBV30 and TRBJ1-1; 8 nucleotides match TRBD1. Germline V gene lookup returns CDR1 GTSNPN and CDR2 SVGIG (reference sequence). The CDR3 runs 12 residues. V was clipped by 4 bases and J by 4 bases; unmatched bases: 2. The CDR3 region has the DNA TGTGCCTGGAACAGGGGGGGCACTGAAGCTTTCTTT. Translated, it gives CAWNRGGTEAFF.

This clone was seen just once. This chain joins TRBV18 and TRBJ1-1, with D hard to call. The germline V gene has CDR1 KGHSH and CDR2 LQKENI. The CDR3 is made up of 14 amino acids. The germline V and J ends were trimmed by 2 bases and 0 bases, with 7 bases remaining between them. CDR3 sequence reads: CASSPNVVNTEAFF. DNA of the CDR3: TGTGCCAGCTCACCAAATGTTGTGAACACTGAAGCTTTCTTT.

V usage is TRBV5-8 and J usage is TRBJ1-1; D is possibly TRBD1 (6 bases). The CDR3 runs to 15 residues. V lost 0 bases and J 1 base, leaving 10 bases between the germline ends. Per the germline V gene, CDR1 is SGHTS and CDR2 is YDEGEE. The chain's CDR3 is CASSLVGRGNTEAFF. The CDR3 DNA sequence: TGTGCCAGCAGCTTGGTTGGCAGGGGGAACACTGAAGCTTTCTTT.

The V and J genes are TRBV7-3 and TRBJ1-2; D possibly corresponds to TRBD1 (5 bases). The germline V gene encodes CDR1 SGHTA and CDR2 FQGTGA. V shed 2 bases and J shed 5 bases, with 15 bases lying between them. The CDR3 sequence is 15 residues long. The CDR3, as DNA: TGTGCCAGCAGCTTAGGGGCAGGTCCCCAATATGGCTACACCTTC. The encoded protein is CASSLGAGPQYGYTF.

This chain joins TRBV7-3 and TRBJ1-6; TRBD1 matches 8 bases. The CDR3 spans 15 residues. V lost 4 bases and J lost 10; bases outside the gene matches: 9. In germline, CDR1 is SGHTA, CDR2 FQGTGA. The CDR3 protein is CASSSSGGAESPLHF. CDR3 DNA sequence: TGTGCCAGCAGCTCTTCAGGGGGCGCCGAATCACCCCTCCACTTT.

This clone was seen a handful of times. V usage is TRBV9 and J usage is TRBJ1-3, with 8 bases lining up with TRBD1. This CDR3 comprises 15 residues. Trimming removed 4 bases from V and 6 bases from J; junction bases left unmatched: 9. CDR1 and CDR2 (germline): SGDLS, YYNGEE. CDR3 residues: CASSPGQVRANTIYF. CDR3 bases: TGTGCCAGCAGCCCGGGACAGGTTCGAGCAAACACCATATATTTT. The whole variable domain, remainder taken from reference TRBV9 and TRBJ1-3, is DSGVTQTPKHLITATGQRVTLRCSPRSGDLSVYWYQQSLDQGLQFLIQYYNGEERAKGNILERFSAQQFPDLHSELNLSSLELGDSALYFCASSPGQVRANTIYFGEGSWLTVV.

This clone came up once. The V gene is TRBV15, the J gene TRBJ1-4; D is ambiguous. CDR3 length equals 14 residues. In germline, CDR1 is LNHNV, CDR2 YYDKDF (reference sequence). The V end was cut by 3 bases, the J end by 8 bases, with 13 bases between. This CDR3 is CATSRKIDGEKLFF. In DNA, the CDR3 is TGTGCCACCAGCAGGAAGATTGACGGGGAAAAACTGTTTTTT.

The CDR3 nucleotides read TGCGCCAGCAGCGTCGAAGGGATAACGACAGGGGGCGGCACTGAAGCTTTCTTT. This encodes CASSVEGITTGGGTEAFF. V gene TRBV5-1 combines with J gene TRBJ1-1, with TRBD1 matching over 10 bases. The germline V gene encodes CDR1 SGHRS and CDR2 YFSETQ. The CDR3 consists of 18 residues. The J segment lost 4 bases and the V segment lost 4 bases, leaving 16 bases of the junction unmatched.

This clone was detected ten times or more. Here the CDR3 DNA reads TGTGCCAGCTCACTAGATAATAATCAGCCCCAGCATTTT. This codes for CASSLDNNQPQHF. This chain uses TRBV18 with TRBJ1-5; D not resolved. CDR1 is KGHSH, CDR2 LQKENI, per germline. Trimming cost V 4 bases and J 4 bases, with 8 bases left between them. The CDR3 has 13 residues.

The chain has TRBV18 and TRBJ1-6; D uncertain. Germline values: CDR1 KGHSH, CDR2 LQKENI. V gave up 3 bases and J gave up 7 bases, with 16 bases separating them. CDR3 length equals 16 residues. CDR3 sequence (DNA): TGTGCCAGCTCACCCCAACCCCCGCCAGTGAATTCACCCCTCCACTTT. The encoded protein is CASSPQPPPVNSPLHF. The full variable domain, its missing parts supplied by reference TRBV18 and TRBJ1-6, is NAGVMQNPRHLVRRRGQEARLRCSPMKGHSHVYWYRQLPEEGLKFMVYLQKENIIDESGMPKERFSAEFPKEGPSILRIQQVVRGDSAAYFCASSPQPPPVNSPLHFGNGTRLTVT.

The chain carries TRBV6-5 and TRBJ1-2; D might be TRBD1 (5 bases). The CDR3 length is 14 residues. The germline CDR1 and CDR2 sequences are MNHEY and SVGAGI. Trimming cost V 2 bases and J 4 bases, with 11 bases left between them. CDR3 nucleotides: TGTGCCAGCAGTTACGTTCAGGGACGCTATGGCTACACCTTC. It codes for CASSYVQGRYGYTF.

The genes are TRBV2 and TRBJ2-1; perhaps TRBD2 as D (6 bases). The V and J ends lost 1 base and 9 bases respectively, with 13 bases between them. CDR3 length: 14 residues. Germline lookup yields CDR1 SNHLY and CDR2 FYNNEI. CDR3 sequence (DNA): TGTGCCAGCAGTGAAGGGGAGGACTGGGGTGAGCAGTTCTTC. Translating it yields CASSEGEDWGEQFF.

This clone was counted only a few times. V gene TRBV7-6 combines with J gene TRBJ2-7, with a possible D match to TRBD1 (6 bases). The CDR3 has 14 residues. Germline CDR1 SGHVS, CDR2 FNYEAQ. Trimming cost V 5 bases and J 1 base, with 12 bases left between them. The CDR3 sequence: CASSQLTGSYEQYF. DNA for the CDR3: TGTGCCAGCAGCCAACTAACAGGGTCCTACGAGCAGTACTTC.

This chain uses TRBV6-6 with TRBJ1-6, with 8 bases identical to TRBD1. Trimming took 0 bases from V and 10 from J; bases not matched to a gene: 5. The germline V gene has CDR1 MNHNY and CDR2 SVGAGI (reference sequence). This CDR3 has 15 amino acids. The CDR3: CASSYSTGVSSPLHF. CDR3 nucleotide sequence: TGTGCCAGCAGTTACTCGACAGGGGTGAGCTCACCCCTCCACTTT.

The chain joins TRBV30 to TRBJ1-6; perhaps TRBD1 as D (6 bases). Deletions cut 2 bases from V and 10 bases from J, with 18 bases between. Germline V CDR1 and CDR2: GTSNPN, SVGIG (reference sequence). The CDR3 length is 15 residues. The CDR3 DNA reads TGTGCCTGGAGTCCGTCGGGGCAGGGGCGATCACCCCTCCACTTT. As protein: CAWSPSGQGRSPLHF.

This clone appeared once. The chain has TRBV16 and TRBJ1-2; TRBD1 matches 7 bases. This CDR3 has 15 amino acids. CDR1 and CDR2 from the germline V gene are KGHSY and FQNENV. V was pared by 2 bases and J by 6 bases, with 9 bases of the junction left unmatched. CDR3 residues: CASSQQQGTVNGYTF. The CDR3 coding sequence is TGTGCCAGCAGCCAACAACAGGGGACAGTGAATGGCTACACCTTC.

V gene TRBV5-4 combines with J gene TRBJ1-2; 8 nucleotides line up with TRBD1. The CDR3 runs 18 residues. The J segment lost 0 bases and the V segment lost 4 bases, leaving 14 bases of the junction unmatched. Germline CDR1 and CDR2: SGHNT and YYREEE (reference sequence). This chain's CDR3 is CASSTLPLQQGANYGYTF. The DNA of the CDR3 is TGTGCCAGCAGCACCCTTCCCCTACAACAGGGGGCTAACTATGGCTACACCTTC. The full variable domain, in which reference TRBV5-4 and TRBJ1-2 provide the parts outside the CDR3, is ETGVTQSPTHLIKTRGQQVTLRCSSQSGHNTVSWYQQALGQGPQFIFQYYREEENGRGNFPPRFSGLQFPNYSSELNVNALELDDSALYLCASSTLPLQQGANYGYTFGSGTRLTVV.

This clone was found a few times. The genes are TRBV29-1 and TRBJ1-1; D is unresolved. V dropped 2 bases and J dropped 1 base, with 5 bases sitting between them. In germline, CDR1 is SQVTM, CDR2 ANQGSEA. This CDR3 region has 12 residues. The DNA for the CDR3 is TGCAGCGTTGAAAAAGGGAACACTGAAGCTTTCTTT. Amino acids: CSVEKGNTEAFF.

The chain has TRBV6-5 and TRBJ2-7, with unresolved D. Germline CDR1 MNHEY, CDR2 SVGAGI. Trimming pared 7 bases from V and 9 bases from J, leaving 19 bases between. The CDR3 contains 13 residues. CDR3 region: CASKNRAQSLQYF. In DNA, the CDR3 is TGTGCCAGCAAAAACCGGGCCCAGTCGTTGCAGTACTTC.

The chain couples TRBV6-1 to TRBJ2-2, with 9 bases matching TRBD1. V trimming: 4 bases; J trimming: 8 bases; junction bases outside the gene matches: 8. CDR3 length: 15 residues. CDR1 is MNHNS, CDR2 SASEGT, per germline. The CDR3 coding sequence is TGTGCCAGCAGTGGACAGGGGGTTACGTTGGGGGAGCTGTTTTTT. This encodes CASSGQGVTLGELFF.

This clone was picked up one time. The chain joins TRBV2 to TRBJ2-7; TRBD1 or TRBD2 may be the D gene (7 bases each). Trimming cost V 6 bases and J 6 bases, with 21 bases left between them. This CDR3 has 15 amino acids. Germline V gene sequence: CDR1 SNHLY, CDR2 FYNNEI. This CDR3 is CASRPDRAGGREQYF. The DNA for the CDR3 is TGTGCCAGCAGGCCTGACAGGGCCGGGGGGCGCGAGCAGTACTTC.